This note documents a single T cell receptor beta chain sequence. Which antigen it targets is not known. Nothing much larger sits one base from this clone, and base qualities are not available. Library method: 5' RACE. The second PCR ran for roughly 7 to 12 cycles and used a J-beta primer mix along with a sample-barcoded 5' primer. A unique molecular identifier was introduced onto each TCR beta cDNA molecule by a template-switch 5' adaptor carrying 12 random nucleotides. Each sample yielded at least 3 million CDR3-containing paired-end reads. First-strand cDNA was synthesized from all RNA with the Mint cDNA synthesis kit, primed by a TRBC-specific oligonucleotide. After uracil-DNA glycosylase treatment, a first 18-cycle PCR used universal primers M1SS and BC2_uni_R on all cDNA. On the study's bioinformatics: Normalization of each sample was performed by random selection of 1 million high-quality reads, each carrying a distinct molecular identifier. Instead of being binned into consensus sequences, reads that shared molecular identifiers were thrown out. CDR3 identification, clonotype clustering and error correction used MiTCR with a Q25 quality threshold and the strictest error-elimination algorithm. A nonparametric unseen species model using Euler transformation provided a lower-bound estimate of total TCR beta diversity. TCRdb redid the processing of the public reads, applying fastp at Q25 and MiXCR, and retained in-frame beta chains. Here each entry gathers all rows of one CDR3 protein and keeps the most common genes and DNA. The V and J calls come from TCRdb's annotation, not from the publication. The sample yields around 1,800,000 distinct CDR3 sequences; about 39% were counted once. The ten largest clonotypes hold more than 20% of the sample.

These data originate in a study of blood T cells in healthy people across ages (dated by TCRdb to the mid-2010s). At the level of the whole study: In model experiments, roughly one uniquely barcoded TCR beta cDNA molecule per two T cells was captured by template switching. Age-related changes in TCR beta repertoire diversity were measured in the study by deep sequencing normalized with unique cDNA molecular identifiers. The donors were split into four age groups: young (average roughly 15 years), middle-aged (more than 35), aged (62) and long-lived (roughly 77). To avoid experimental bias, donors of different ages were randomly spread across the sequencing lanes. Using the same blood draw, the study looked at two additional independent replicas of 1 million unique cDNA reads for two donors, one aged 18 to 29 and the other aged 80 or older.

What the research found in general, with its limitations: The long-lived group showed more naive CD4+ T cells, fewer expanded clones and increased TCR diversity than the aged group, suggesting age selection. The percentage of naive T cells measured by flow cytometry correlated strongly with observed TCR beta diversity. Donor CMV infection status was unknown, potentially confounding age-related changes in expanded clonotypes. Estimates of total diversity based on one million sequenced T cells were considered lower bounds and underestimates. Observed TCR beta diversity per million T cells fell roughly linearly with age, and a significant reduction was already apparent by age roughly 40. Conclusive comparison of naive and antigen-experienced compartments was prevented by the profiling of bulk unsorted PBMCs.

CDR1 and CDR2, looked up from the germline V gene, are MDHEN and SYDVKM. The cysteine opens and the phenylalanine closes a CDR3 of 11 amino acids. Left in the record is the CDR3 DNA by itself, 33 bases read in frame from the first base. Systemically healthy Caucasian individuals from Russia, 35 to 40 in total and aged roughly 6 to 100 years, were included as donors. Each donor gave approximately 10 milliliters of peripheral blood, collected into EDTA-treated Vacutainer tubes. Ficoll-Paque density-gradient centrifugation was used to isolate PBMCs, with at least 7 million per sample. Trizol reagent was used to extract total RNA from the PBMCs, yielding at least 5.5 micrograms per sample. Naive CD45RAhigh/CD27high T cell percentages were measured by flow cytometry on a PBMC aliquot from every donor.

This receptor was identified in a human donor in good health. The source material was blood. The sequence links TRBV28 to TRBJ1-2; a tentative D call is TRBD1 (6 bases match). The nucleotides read TGTGCAGCGGGCAGGGGATATGGCTACACCTTC. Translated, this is CAAGRGYGYTF.